The 11 T cell receptor beta chains below come from one sample, sequenced in a study of T cell repertoires in cytomegalovirus infection. TCRdb ran MiXCR on the reads and lists one entry per CDR3 protein. Here the sample spans nearly 650,000 distinct CDR3 sequences, less than 25% being singletons. Source material: CD8+ T cells from PBMCs. These TCRs come from a human donor in good health (CMV status not recorded). Some clones in this sample may be carry-over from other donors' samples.

On this clonotype itself: The CDR3 does not close with the conserved phenylalanine or tryptophan, likely indicating a read error. The DNA is left out, because the CDR3 cannot be placed on it with certainty; the CDR3 is given as TCRdb lists it. This rearrangement joins TRBV7-9 to TRBJ2-3; the table names TRBD1, a call not compared with the DNA. Per the germline V gene, CDR1 is SEHNR and CDR2 is FQNEAQ (reference sequence). The CDR3 extends over 10 residues, inclusive of both ends. The CDR3 reads CASSPLDRAI.

This chain links TRBV27 with TRBJ1-5, with a possible D match to TRBD1 (6 bases). The V end was cut by 5 bases, the J end by 5 bases, with 13 bases between. Germline V gene lookup returns CDR1 MNHEY and CDR2 SMNVEV (reference sequence). The CDR3 has 14 amino acids. CDR3 residues: CASSLGTSHQPQHF. CDR3 DNA: TGTGCCAGCAGTCTCGGGACAAGCCATCAGCCCCAGCATTTT.

This clonotype was seen a few times. The chain is built from TRBV4-1 and TRBJ2-1, with 9 bases matching TRBD2. The V and J ends lost 3 bases and 8 bases, in that order; junction bases with no gene match: 14. CDR3 length equals 17 residues. Germline CDR1 reads MGHRA; CDR2 reads YSYEKL. The CDR3 nucleotides read TGCGCCAGCAGCCACCCCAAAGCGGGGGGATCCGGGTATGAGCAGTTCTTC. Amino acids: CASSHPKAGGSGYEQFF.

Concerning this clonotype itself: A much larger clonotype is one base distant, so this may be a read error. The chain employs TRBV28 and TRBJ1-5; D not certain. The V and J ends lost 2 bases and 3 bases respectively, with 8 bases between them. The CDR3 length is 14 residues. The germline V gene encodes CDR1 MDHEN and CDR2 SYDVKM. The CDR3 spells CASSLRRYNQPQHF. In nucleotides, the CDR3 is TGTGCCAGCAGTTTAAGGCGGTACAATCAGCCCCAGCATTTT.

This clonotype has ten or more counts. The chain carries TRBV7-4 and TRBJ2-1; tentative D call: TRBD1 (6 bases). The CDR3 extends over 15 amino acids. V lost 4 bases and J lost 5, with 15 bases in between. CDR1 SGHVT and CDR2 SQSDAQ come from the germline V gene. In DNA form, the CDR3 reads TGTGCCAGCAGCTCGGGACACGCCGGCAACAATGAGCAGTTCTTC. Translation gives CASSSGHAGNNEQFF.

This clonotype was seen more than once but under ten times. The chain links TRBV7-6 to TRBJ2-5; D might be TRBD2 (5 bases). This CDR3 has 15 amino acids. Between the trimmed V and J ends, which lost 4 bases and 2 bases, there was a span of 14 bases. In germline, CDR1 is SGHVS, CDR2 FNYEAQ. The CDR3 DNA sequence: TGTGCCAGCAGCTCCCGATGGGGAGATCAAGAGACCCAGTACTTC. This encodes CASSSRWGDQETQYF.

Ten or more counts support this clonotype. The V call is TRBV7-2, the J call TRBJ1-6, with TRBD1 identical over 10 bases. The CDR3 extends over 15 amino acids. Trimming cost V 4 bases and J 8 bases; bases outside gene matches: 5. Germline CDR1 reads SGHTA; CDR2 reads FQGNSA. CDR3 region: CASSSTGGGYSPLHF. The CDR3 DNA follows: TGTGCCAGCAGCTCGACAGGGGGCGGGTATTCACCCCTCCACTTT.

The chain has TRBV18 and TRBJ1-4; D not resolved. The germline V gene has CDR1 KGHSH and CDR2 LQKENI. V lost 3 bases and J lost 2, with 10 bases in between. The CDR3 has 15 amino acids. CDR3 bases: TGTGCCAGCTCACCGGGCGATTCCACTAATGAAAAACTGTTTTTT. Protein: CASSPGDSTNEKLFF.

The chain recombines TRBV5-6 with TRBJ2-7; TRBD1 or TRBD2 may be the D gene (5 bases each). Between the trimmed V and J ends, which lost 4 bases and 2 bases, there was a span of 16 bases. This CDR3 contains 15 residues. Germline V gives CDR1 SGHDT, CDR2 YYEEEE. Here the CDR3 DNA reads TGTGCCAGCAGCCGGGACGGATTCCTTCCCTACGAGCAGTACGTC. Protein: CASSRDGFLPYEQYV.

The sample holds many counts of this clonotype. CDR3 protein: CASSLVQGENEQFF. The CDR3 DNA follows: TGTGCCAGCAGTTTAGTCCAGGGTGAAAATGAGCAGTTCTTC. The gene calls are TRBV28 and TRBJ2-1, with D perhaps TRBD1 (5 bases). The CDR3 covers 14 residues. Germline CDR1 and CDR2: MDHEN and SYDVKM. Trimming took 2 bases from V and 7 from J, leaving 12 bases between them.

This clonotype has a handful of counts. The V and J genes are TRBV6-5 and TRBJ2-7, with D uncertain. Germline lookup yields CDR1 MNHEY and CDR2 SVGAGI. V lost 0 bases to trimming and J lost 7 bases, with 10 bases between them. The CDR3 length is 13 residues. CDR3 bases: TGTGCCAGCAGTTACTCTGAGGCCTGGGAGCAGTACTTC. This sequence encodes CASSYSEAWEQYF.